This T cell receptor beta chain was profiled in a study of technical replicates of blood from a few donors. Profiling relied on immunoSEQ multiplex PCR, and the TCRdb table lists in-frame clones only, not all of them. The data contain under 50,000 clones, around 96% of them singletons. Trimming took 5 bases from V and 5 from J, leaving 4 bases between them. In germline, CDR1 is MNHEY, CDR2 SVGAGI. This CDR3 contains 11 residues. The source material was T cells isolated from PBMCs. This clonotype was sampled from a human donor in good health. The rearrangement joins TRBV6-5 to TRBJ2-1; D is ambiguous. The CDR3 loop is CASSINNEQFF. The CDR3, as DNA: TGTGCCAGCAGTATAAACAATGAGCAGTTCTTC.